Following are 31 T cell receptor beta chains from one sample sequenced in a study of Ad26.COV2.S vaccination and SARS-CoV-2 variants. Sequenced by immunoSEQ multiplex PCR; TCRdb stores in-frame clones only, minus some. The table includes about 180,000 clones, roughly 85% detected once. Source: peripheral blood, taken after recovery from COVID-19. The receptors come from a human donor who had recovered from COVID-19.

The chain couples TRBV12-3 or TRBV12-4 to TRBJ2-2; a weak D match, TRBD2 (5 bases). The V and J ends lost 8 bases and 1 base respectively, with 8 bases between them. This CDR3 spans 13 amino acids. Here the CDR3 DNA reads TGTGCCAGCGGAGCGGTGAACACCGGGGAGCTGTTTTTT. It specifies CASGAVNTGELFF.

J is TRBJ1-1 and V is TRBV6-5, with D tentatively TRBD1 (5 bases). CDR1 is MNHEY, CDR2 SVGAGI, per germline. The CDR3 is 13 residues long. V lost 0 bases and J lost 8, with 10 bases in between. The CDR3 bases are TGTGCCAGCAGTTACTCAGGGGCTAGGGAAGCTTTCTTT. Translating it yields CASSYSGAREAFF.

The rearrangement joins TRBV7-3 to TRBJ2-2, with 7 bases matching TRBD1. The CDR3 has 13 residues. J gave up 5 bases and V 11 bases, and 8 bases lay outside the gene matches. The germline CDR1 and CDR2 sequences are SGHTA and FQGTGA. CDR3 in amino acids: CACRTGDTGELFF. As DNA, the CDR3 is TGTGCCTGTCGGACAGGTGATACCGGGGAGCTGTTTTTT.

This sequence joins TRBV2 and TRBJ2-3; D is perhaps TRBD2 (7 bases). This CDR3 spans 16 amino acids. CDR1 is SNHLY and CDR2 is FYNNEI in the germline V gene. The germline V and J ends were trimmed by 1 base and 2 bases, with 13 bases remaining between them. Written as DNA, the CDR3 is TGTGCCAGCAGTGAAGGGGGAGGGGGGACCACAGATACGCAGTATTTT. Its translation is CASSEGGGGTTDTQYF.

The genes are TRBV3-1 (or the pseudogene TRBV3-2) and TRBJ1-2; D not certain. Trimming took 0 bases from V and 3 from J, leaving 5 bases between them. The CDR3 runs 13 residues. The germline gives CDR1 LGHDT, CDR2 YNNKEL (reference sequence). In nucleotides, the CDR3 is TGTGCCAGCAGCCAAGATAGGTACTATGGCTACACCTTC. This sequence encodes CASSQDRYYGYTF.

CDR3 protein: CASSEDSPPRGANEKLFF. The DNA of the CDR3 is TGTGCCAGCAGTGAAGACTCCCCCCCCAGGGGCGCTAATGAAAAACTGTTTTTT. The genes are TRBV2 and TRBJ1-4; maybe TRBD1 (6 bases). The germline V gene encodes CDR1 SNHLY and CDR2 FYNNEI. V lost 1 base to trimming and J lost 3 bases, with 18 bases between them. The CDR3 contains 18 residues.

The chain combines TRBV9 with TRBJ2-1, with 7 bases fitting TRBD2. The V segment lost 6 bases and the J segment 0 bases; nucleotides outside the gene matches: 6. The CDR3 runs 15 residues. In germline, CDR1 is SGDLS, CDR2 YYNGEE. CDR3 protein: CASTEGGSSYNEQFF. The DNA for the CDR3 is TGTGCCAGCACCGAAGGCGGGAGCTCCTACAATGAGCAGTTCTTC.

The DNA of the CDR3 is TGTGCCAGCAGGCTCCCCGGGTATGGCTACACCTTC. Protein sequence: CASRLPGYGYTF. The gene calls are TRBV28 and TRBJ1-2, with D unresolved. In germline, CDR1 is MDHEN, CDR2 SYDVKM. Trimming took 6 bases from V and 5 from J, leaving 10 bases between them. The CDR3 is made up of 12 amino acids.

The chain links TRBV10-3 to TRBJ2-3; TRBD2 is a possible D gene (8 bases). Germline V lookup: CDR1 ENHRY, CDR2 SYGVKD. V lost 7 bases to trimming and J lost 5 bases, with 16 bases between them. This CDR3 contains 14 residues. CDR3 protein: CAITPGGGQDTQYF. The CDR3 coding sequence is TGTGCCATCACCCCGGGAGGGGGCCAAGATACGCAGTATTTT.

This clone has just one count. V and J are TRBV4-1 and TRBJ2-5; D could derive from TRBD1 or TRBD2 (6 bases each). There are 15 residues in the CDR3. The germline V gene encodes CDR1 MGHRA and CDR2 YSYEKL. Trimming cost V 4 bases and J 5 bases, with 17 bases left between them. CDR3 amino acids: CASSRGEGGDETQYF. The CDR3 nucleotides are TGCGCCAGCAGCCGGGGGGAAGGGGGAGACGAGACCCAGTACTTC.

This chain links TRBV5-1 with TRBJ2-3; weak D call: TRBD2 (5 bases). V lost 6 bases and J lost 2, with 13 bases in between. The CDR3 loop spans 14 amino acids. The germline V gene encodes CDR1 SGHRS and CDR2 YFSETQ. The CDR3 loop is CASNPGRITDTQYF. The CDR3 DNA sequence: TGCGCCAGCAACCCGGGAAGGATCACAGATACGCAGTATTTT.

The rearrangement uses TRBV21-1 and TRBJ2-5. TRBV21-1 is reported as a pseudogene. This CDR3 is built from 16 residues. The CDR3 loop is CASSKAPARDQETQYF. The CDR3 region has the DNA TGTGCCAGCAGCAAGGCCCCGGCCAGAGACCAAGAGACCCAGTACTTC.

The CDR3 DNA reads TGTGCCAGCTCACCACCACAGGGTTTGGCTGAAGCTTTCTTT. Protein sequence: CASSPPQGLAEAFF. The V call is TRBV18, the J call TRBJ1-1, with D possibly being TRBD1 (6 bases). The length of the CDR3 is 14 residues. Germline CDR1 reads KGHSH; CDR2 reads LQKENI. The germline V and J ends were trimmed by 0 bases and 6 bases, with 11 bases remaining between them.

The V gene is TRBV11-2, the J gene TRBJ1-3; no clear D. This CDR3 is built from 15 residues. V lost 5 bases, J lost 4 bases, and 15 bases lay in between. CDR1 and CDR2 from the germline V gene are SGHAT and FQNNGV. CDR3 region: CASSHREGRGNTIYF. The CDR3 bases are TGTGCCAGCAGCCATCGTGAGGGTAGGGGAAACACCATATATTTT.

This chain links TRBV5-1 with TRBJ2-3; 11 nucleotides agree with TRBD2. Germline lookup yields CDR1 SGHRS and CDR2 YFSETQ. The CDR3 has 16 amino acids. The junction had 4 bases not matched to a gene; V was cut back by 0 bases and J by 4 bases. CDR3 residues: CASSLVSGRAPDTQYF. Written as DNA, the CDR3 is TGCGCCAGCAGCTTGGTTAGCGGGAGGGCCCCAGATACGCAGTATTTT. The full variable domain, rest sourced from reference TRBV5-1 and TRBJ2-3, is KAGVTQTPRYLIKTRGQQVTLSCSPISGHRSVSWYQQTPGQGLQFLFEYFSETQRNKGNFPGRFSGRQFSNSRSEMNVSTLELGDSALYLCASSLVSGRAPDTQYFGPGTRLTVL.

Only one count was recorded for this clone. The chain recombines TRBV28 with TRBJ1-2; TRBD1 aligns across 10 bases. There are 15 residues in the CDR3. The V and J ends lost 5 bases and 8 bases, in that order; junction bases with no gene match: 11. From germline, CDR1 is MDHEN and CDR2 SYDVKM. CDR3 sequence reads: CASSPHGQGGGGYTF. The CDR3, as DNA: TGTGCCAGCAGTCCACACGGACAGGGGGGCGGGGGCTACACCTTC.

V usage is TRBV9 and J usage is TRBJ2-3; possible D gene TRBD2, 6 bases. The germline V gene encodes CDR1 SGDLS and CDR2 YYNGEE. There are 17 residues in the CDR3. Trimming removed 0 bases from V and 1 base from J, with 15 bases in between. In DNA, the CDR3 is TGTGCCAGCAGCGTAGAATGGGAGGACTCCCGCACAGATACGCAGTATTTT. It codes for CASSVEWEDSRTDTQYF.

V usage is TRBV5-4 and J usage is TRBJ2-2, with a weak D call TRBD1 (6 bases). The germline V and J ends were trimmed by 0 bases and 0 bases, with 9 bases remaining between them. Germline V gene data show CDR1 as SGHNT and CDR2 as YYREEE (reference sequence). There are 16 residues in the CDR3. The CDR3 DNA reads TGTGCCAGCAGCTTGGATTCAGGGGCGAACACCGGGGAGCTGTTTTTT. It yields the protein CASSLDSGANTGELFF. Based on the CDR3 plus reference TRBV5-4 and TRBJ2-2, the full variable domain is ETGVTQSPTHLIKTRGQQVTLRCSSQSGHNTVSWYQQALGQGPQFIFQYYREEENGRGNFPPRFSGLQFPNYSSELNVNALELDDSALYLCASSLDSGANTGELFFGEGSRLTVL.

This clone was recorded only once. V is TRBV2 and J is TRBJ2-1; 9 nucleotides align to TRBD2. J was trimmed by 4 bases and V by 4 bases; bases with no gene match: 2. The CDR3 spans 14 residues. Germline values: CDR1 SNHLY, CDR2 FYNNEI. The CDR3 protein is CASSGLAGYNEQFF. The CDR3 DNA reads TGTGCCAGCAGTGGTCTAGCGGGGTACAATGAGCAGTTCTTC.

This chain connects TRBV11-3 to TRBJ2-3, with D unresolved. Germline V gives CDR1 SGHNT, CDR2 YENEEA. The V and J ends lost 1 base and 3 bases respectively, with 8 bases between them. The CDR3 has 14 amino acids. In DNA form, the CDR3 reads TGTGCCAGCAGCTTAGGGGGTCCGACAGATACGCAGTATTTT. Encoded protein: CASSLGGPTDTQYF.

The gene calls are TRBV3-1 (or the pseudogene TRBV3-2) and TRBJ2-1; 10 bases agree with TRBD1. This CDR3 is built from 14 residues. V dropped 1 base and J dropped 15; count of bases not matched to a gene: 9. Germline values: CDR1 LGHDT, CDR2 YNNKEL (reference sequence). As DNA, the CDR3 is TGTGCCAGCAGCCAAGTAATTTCGGGACAGGGGATGTTCTTC. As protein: CASSQVISGQGMFF.

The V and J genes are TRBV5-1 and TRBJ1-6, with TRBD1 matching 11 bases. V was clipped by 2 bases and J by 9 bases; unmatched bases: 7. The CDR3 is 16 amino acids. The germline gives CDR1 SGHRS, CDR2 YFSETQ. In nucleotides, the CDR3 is TGCGCCAGCAGCTTTAACGGACAGGGGGCTTCTTCACCCCTCCACTTT. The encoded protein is CASSFNGQGASSPLHF.

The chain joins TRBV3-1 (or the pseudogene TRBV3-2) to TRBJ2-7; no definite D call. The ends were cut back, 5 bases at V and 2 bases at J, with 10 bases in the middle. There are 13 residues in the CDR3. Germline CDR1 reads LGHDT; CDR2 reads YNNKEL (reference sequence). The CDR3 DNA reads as TGTGCCAGCAGCTCACGGACCCCCTACGAGCAGTACTTC. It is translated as CASSSRTPYEQYF.

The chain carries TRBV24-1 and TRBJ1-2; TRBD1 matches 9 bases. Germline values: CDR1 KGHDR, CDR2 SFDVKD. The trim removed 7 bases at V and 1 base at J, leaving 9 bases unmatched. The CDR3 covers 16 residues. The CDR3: CATRQGAPFSNYGYTF. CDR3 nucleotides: TGTGCCACCAGACAGGGGGCGCCTTTTAGTAACTATGGCTACACCTTC.

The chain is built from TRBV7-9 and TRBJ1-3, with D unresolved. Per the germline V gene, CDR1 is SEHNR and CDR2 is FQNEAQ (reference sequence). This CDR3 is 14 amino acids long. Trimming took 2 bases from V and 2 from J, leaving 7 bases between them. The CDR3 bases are TGTGCCAGCAGCTTACGCAGTACTGGAAACACCATATATTTT. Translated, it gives CASSLRSTGNTIYF.

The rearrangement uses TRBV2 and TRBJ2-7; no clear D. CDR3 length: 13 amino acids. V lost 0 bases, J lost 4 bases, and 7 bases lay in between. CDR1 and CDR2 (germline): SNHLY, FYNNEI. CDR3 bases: TGTGCCAGCAGTGAAGCAGAGAGGTACGAGCAGTACTTC. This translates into CASSEAERYEQYF.

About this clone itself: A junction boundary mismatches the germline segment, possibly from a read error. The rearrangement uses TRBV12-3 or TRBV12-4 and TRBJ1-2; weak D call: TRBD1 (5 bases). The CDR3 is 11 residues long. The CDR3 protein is CASSQLQGYSF. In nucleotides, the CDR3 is TGTGCCAGCAGCCAATTGCAGGGTTATTCCTTC.

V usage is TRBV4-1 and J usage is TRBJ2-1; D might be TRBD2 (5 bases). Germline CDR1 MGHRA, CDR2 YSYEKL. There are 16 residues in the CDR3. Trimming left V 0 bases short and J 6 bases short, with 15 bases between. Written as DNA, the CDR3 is TGCGCCAGCAGCCAAGATCGGTCCGGGAAGGGCAATGAGCAGTTCTTC. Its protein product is CASSQDRSGKGNEQFF.

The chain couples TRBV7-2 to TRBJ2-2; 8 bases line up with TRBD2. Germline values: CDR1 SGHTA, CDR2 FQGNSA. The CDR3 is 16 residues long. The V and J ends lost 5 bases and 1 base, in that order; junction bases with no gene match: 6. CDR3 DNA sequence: TGTGCCAGCAGCACCCGGACTAGCAGGAACACCGGGGAGCTGTTTTTT. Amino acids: CASSTRTSRNTGELFF.

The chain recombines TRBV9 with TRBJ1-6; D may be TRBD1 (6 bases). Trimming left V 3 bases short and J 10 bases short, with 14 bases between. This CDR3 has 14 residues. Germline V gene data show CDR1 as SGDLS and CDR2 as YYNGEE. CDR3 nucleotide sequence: TGTGCCAGCAGCGCCAGGGGTCTCCAATCACCCCTCCACTTT. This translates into CASSARGLQSPLHF.

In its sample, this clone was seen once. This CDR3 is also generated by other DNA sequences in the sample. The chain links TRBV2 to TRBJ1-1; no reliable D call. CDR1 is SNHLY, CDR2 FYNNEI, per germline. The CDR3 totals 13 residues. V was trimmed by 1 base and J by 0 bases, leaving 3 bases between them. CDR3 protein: CASSEGLNTEAFF. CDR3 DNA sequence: TGTGCCAGCAGTGAAGGGTTGAACACTGAAGCTTTCTTT.